These 29 T cell receptor beta chains originate from one sample sequenced in a study of type 1 and type 2 diabetes patients. The PCR template was genomic DNA. Multiplex PCR with 30 forward and 13 reverse primers amplified the TCR beta CDR3. TCRdb re-called the multiplex PCR reads through MiXCR, storing one row per CDR3 protein. The sample lists around 300,000 distinct CDR3 sequences, more than 40% occurring once. Source material: peripheral blood mononuclear cells (PBMCs). Receptors were obtained from a man in his late teens or twenties with type 2 diabetes.

This clonotype was picked up many times. The chain links TRBV15 to TRBJ1-2; 9 nucleotides match TRBD1. Germline V lookup: CDR1 LNHNV, CDR2 YYDKDF (reference sequence). The V and J ends lost 1 base and 3 bases, in that order; junction bases with no gene match: 12. There are 18 residues in the CDR3. This CDR3 reads CATSRVRDRDLDDYGYTF. CDR3 nucleotide sequence: TGTGCCACCAGCAGAGTACGGGACAGGGATTTGGATGACTATGGCTACACCTTC.

The chain has TRBV7-2 and TRBJ2-5, with TRBD2 identical over 7 bases. CDR1 and CDR2 (germline): SGHTA, FQGNSA. The CDR3 runs 12 residues. With 8 bases clipped from V and 5 bases from J, the junction kept 5 bases outside the gene matches. CDR3 in DNA: TGTGCCAGCGGCCCAGCGGGGGAGACCCAGTACTTC. It is translated as CASGPAGETQYF.

This chain uses TRBV6-5 with TRBJ2-3; D gene ambiguous. Germline V gene sequence: CDR1 MNHEY, CDR2 SVGAGI. V dropped 6 bases and J dropped 11 bases, with 3 bases sitting between them. This CDR3 is 8 amino acids long. The CDR3 is CASSLQYF. CDR3 coding DNA: TGTGCCAGCAGCCTGCAGTATTTT.

The chain links TRBV6-2 or TRBV6-3 to TRBJ2-6, with unresolved D. V lost 7 bases, J lost 4 bases, and 5 bases lay in between. The CDR3 is 12 amino acids. Looked up from germline, CDR1 is MNHEY and CDR2 is SVGEGT. Written as DNA, the CDR3 is TGTGCCAGCACCACAGGGGCCAACGTCCTGACTTTC. Translated, it gives CASTTGANVLTF.

This sequence joins TRBV12-3 or TRBV12-4 and TRBJ1-1; tentatively, D is TRBD1 (6 bases). Between the trimmed V and J ends, which lost 4 bases and 0 bases, there was a span of 9 bases. CDR3 length: 14 amino acids. DNA of the CDR3: TGTGCCAGCAGTTGGGGGGGGCTGAACACTGAAGCTTTCTTT. Translation: CASSWGGLNTEAFF.

This clonotype showed up just a few times. The rearrangement links TRBV6-1 to TRBJ1-1; D uncertain. The CDR3 extends over 13 amino acids. Germline CDR1 is MNHNS and CDR2 is SASEGT. V gave up 6 bases and J gave up 3 bases, with 11 bases separating them. In nucleotides, the CDR3 is TGTGCCAGCAGGCACAGCCGATACACTGAAGCTTTCTTT. This translates into CASRHSRYTEAFF.

The chain uses TRBV6-1 and TRBJ1-5, with D unclear. Germline V gives CDR1 MNHNS, CDR2 SASEGT. Between the trimmed V and J ends, which lost 6 bases and 6 bases, there was a span of 12 bases. The CDR3 consists of 13 residues. CDR3 loop: CASSRAPGQPQHF. The CDR3 region has the DNA TGTGCCAGCAGCCGAGCCCCAGGTCAGCCCCAGCATTTT.

This rearrangement joins TRBV20-1 to TRBJ2-5; D gene ambiguous. Germline V gene sequence: CDR1 DFQATT, CDR2 SNEGSKA (reference sequence). The CDR3 spans 12 residues. With 3 bases removed from V and 3 bases from J, the gap between germline ends came to 8 bases. CDR3 residues: CSASPGEETQYF. DNA of the CDR3: TGCAGTGCTAGTCCAGGCGAAGAGACCCAGTACTTC.

The V and J genes are TRBV7-2 and TRBJ1-1, with D possibly being TRBD1 (5 bases). The germline CDR1 and CDR2 sequences are SGHTA and FQGNSA. CDR3 length: 15 residues. Trimming cost V 5 bases and J 1 base, with 14 bases left between them. The CDR3 is CASSPPADRNTEAFF. In DNA form, the CDR3 reads TGTGCCAGCAGCCCCCCCGCTGACAGGAACACTGAAGCTTTCTTT.

This clonotype was seen only a few times. The CDR3 reads CASSLLQGVWEKLFF. The CDR3 nucleotides are TGTGCCAGCAGCTTATTACAGGGGGTCTGGGAAAAACTGTTTTTT. V and J are TRBV5-5 and TRBJ1-4; 8 bases agree with TRBD1. CDR1 and CDR2 from the germline V gene are SGHKS and YYEKEE (reference sequence). The V gene end was trimmed by 2 bases and the J gene end by 8 bases; junction bases not matched to a gene: 8. This CDR3 has 15 amino acids.

The chain uses TRBV7-6 and TRBJ2-3, with 8 nucleotides matching TRBD2. Losses at the gene ends were 3 bases for V and 5 bases for J; bases not matched to a gene: 4. This CDR3 region has 14 residues. Germline assignment: CDR1 SGHVS and CDR2 FNYEAQ. The CDR3 DNA sequence: TGTGCCAGCAGCTTTAGTCGGGAGGGAGATACGCAGTATTTT. Translated, it gives CASSFSREGDTQYF.

There are a few counts of this clonotype. This chain joins TRBV19 and TRBJ1-1; 7 bases line up with TRBD1. V trimming: 5 bases; J trimming: 8 bases; junction bases outside the gene matches: 8. This CDR3 region has 13 residues. Looked up from germline, CDR1 is LNHDA and CDR2 is SQIVND (reference sequence). Here the CDR3 DNA reads TGTGCCAGTAGTTCTCAGGGGGGCCAAGAAGCTTTCTTT. Translating it yields CASSSQGGQEAFF.

This chain uses TRBV6-1 with TRBJ1-2; TRBD1 matches 7 bases. The CDR3 totals 13 residues. The germline CDR1 and CDR2 sequences are MNHNS and SASEGT. V was clipped by 8 bases and J by 7 bases; unmatched bases: 10. For the CDR3, the DNA is TGTGCCAGCGGTTCCCGGACAGGTCTTGGCTACACCTTC. It codes for CASGSRTGLGYTF.

This clonotype was observed at least ten times. V usage is TRBV19 and J usage is TRBJ2-6; D gene ambiguous. CDR1 LNHDA and CDR2 SQIVND come from the germline V gene (reference sequence). CDR3 length: 13 residues. V lost 10 bases to trimming and J lost 3 bases, with 10 bases between them. The CDR3 DNA reads TGTGCCACCAGCCTGGGTGGGGCCAACGTCCTGACTTTC. Residues: CATSLGGANVLTF.

This clonotype was observed many times. The chain links TRBV15 to TRBJ1-2; TRBD1 is a possible D gene (6 bases). Trimming shortened V by 0 bases and J by 8 bases, and 13 bases separated the two germline ends. This CDR3 is built from 14 residues. CDR1 and CDR2 from the germline V gene are LNHNV and YYDKDF (reference sequence). CDR3 in amino acids: CATSREQGMRGYTF. Here the CDR3 DNA reads TGTGCCACCAGCAGAGAACAGGGAATGCGAGGCTACACCTTC.

This clonotype has just a few counts. The chain combines TRBV7-2 with TRBJ2-7; the D gene could be TRBD1 or TRBD2 (6 bases each). The CDR3 extends over 15 amino acids. V shed 0 bases and J shed 5 bases, with 14 bases lying between them. Germline-derived CDR1 and CDR2 are SGHTA and FQGNSA. The CDR3 nucleotides are TGTGCCAGCAGCTTAGCCGGGGGCTATATCAACGAGCAGTACTTC. Translation: CASSLAGGYINEQYF. Full variable domain (remainder filled in from reference TRBV7-2 and TRBJ2-7): GAGVSQSPSNKVTEKGKDVELRCDPISGHTALYWYRQSLGQGLEFLIYFQGNSAPDKSGLPSDRFSAERTGGSVSTLTIQRTQQEDSAVYLCASSLAGGYINEQYFGPGTRLTVT.

The chain couples TRBV9 to TRBJ1-6; the D is unclear. Germline V gene sequence: CDR1 SGDLS, CDR2 YYNGEE. The CDR3 is 13 residues long. V was cut by 0 bases and J by 10 bases, with 8 bases left in between. CDR3 amino acids: CASSVVGESPLHF. DNA of the CDR3: TGTGCCAGCAGCGTAGTTGGGGAATCACCCCTCCACTTT.

The chain uses TRBV6-1 and TRBJ2-7; D is unresolved. CDR3 length equals 12 residues. V was trimmed by 8 bases and J by 0 bases, leaving 8 bases between them. Per the germline V gene, CDR1 is MNHNS and CDR2 is SASEGT. The CDR3 DNA reads TGTGCCAGCTCGCGGATCTCCTACGAGCAGTACTTC. Translation gives CASSRISYEQYF.

CDR3 sequence reads: CASSPTGSTGELFF. In DNA, the CDR3 is TGTGCCAGCAGTCCGACAGGGAGCACCGGGGAGCTGTTTTTT. V gene TRBV12-3 or TRBV12-4 combines with J gene TRBJ2-2, with TRBD1 identical over 7 bases. The CDR3 is made up of 14 amino acids. The V segment lost 5 bases and the J segment 4 bases; nucleotides outside the gene matches: 4.

This clonotype was counted a few times. The chain is built from TRBV7-2 and TRBJ2-3, with TRBD1 matching 7 bases. Germline assignment: CDR1 SGHTA and CDR2 FQGNSA. This CDR3 is 14 amino acids long. The V gene end was trimmed by 4 bases and the J gene end by 6 bases; junction bases not matched to a gene: 7. CDR3 sequence: CASSYDRDGDTQYF. CDR3 coding DNA: TGTGCCAGCAGCTACGACAGGGACGGGGATACGCAGTATTTT.

To note about this clonotype: At one boundary the junction diverges from the germline segment, which might be a read error. The chain combines TRBV7-7 with TRBJ2-1, with D possibly being TRBD2 (6 bases). CDR1 SSHAT and CDR2 FNYEAQ come from the germline V gene (reference sequence). The length of the CDR3 is 15 residues. The CDR3 reads CSSSLTGGTHDEQFF. DNA of the CDR3: TGTTCCAGCAGCTTAACAGGCGGGACCCACGATGAGCAGTTCTTC.

Of note for this clonotype: This could be a read error, since a much larger clone is one nucleotide away. The chain recombines TRBV15 with TRBJ2-7; 12 bases match TRBD2. The V and J ends lost 0 bases and 0 bases, in that order; junction bases with no gene match: 6. CDR1 is LNHNV, CDR2 YYDKDF, per germline (reference sequence). CDR3 length: 18 amino acids. The CDR3 DNA follows: TGTGCCACCAGCAGAGATGGGGGACTAGCGGGTGTCTCCTACGAGCAGTACTTC. This gives the protein CATSRDGGLAGVSYEQYF.

This clonotype was picked up a small number of times. The CDR3 sequence is CATSDLQEGRATQYF. Written as DNA, the CDR3 is TGTGCCACCAGTGATTTGCAAGAGGGCCGGGCGACCCAGTACTTC. V and J are TRBV24-1 and TRBJ2-5, with D perhaps matching TRBD2 (5 bases). The CDR3 is made up of 15 amino acids. In germline, CDR1 is KGHDR, CDR2 SFDVKD. With 0 bases removed from V and 7 bases from J, the gap between germline ends came to 14 bases.

This clonotype turned up a few times. The gene calls are TRBV6-6 and TRBJ1-5, with D possibly matching TRBD1 (5 bases). Germline V gene data show CDR1 as MNHNY and CDR2 as SVGAGI (reference sequence). V lost 6 bases and J 3 bases, leaving 15 bases between the germline ends. The CDR3 consists of 15 residues. CDR3 sequence: CASSHDSRINQPQHF. The CDR3 nucleotides read TGTGCCAGCAGCCATGACAGCCGAATCAATCAGCCCCAGCATTTT.

V is TRBV6-1 and J is TRBJ2-3; 9 bases fit TRBD2. Germline V gene sequence: CDR1 MNHNS, CDR2 SASEGT. This CDR3 has 15 residues. With 4 bases clipped from V and 5 bases from J, the junction kept 7 bases outside the gene matches. CDR3 nucleotide sequence: TGTGCCAGCAGTGCGCGGGAGGGCCTAGGAGATACGCAGTATTTT. It translates to CASSAREGLGDTQYF.

In its sample, this clonotype was seen a few times. The V and J genes are TRBV24-1 and TRBJ2-2; D is undetermined. Germline lookup yields CDR1 KGHDR and CDR2 SFDVKD. The germline V and J ends were trimmed by 5 bases and 1 base, with 4 bases remaining between them. The CDR3 sequence is 13 residues long. This CDR3 reads CATSVGNTGELFF. The DNA of the CDR3 is TGTGCCACCAGTGTGGGGAACACCGGGGAGCTGTTTTTT.

This chain connects TRBV10-3 to TRBJ2-5; possibly TRBD2 for D (5 bases). The J call is uncertain, as TRBJ2-7 better fits the DNA end. This CDR3 is built from 12 residues. The germline V gene encodes CDR1 ENHRY and CDR2 SYGVKD. As DNA, the CDR3 is TGTGCCAACTCAGAGGGCGCGGGCGAGCAGTACTTC. It is translated as CANSEGAGEQYF.

The table lists this clonotype with many counts. The gene calls are TRBV19 and TRBJ1-1; weak D call: TRBD1 (6 bases). V dropped 8 bases and J dropped 1 base, with 11 bases sitting between them. The germline gives CDR1 LNHDA, CDR2 SQIVND (reference sequence). The CDR3 is 13 amino acids. CDR3 nucleotides: TGTGCCAGTGGAGACAGGAGGAACACTGAAGCTTTCTTT. Residues: CASGDRRNTEAFF.

The chain joins TRBV7-2 to TRBJ2-7; 7 bases agree with TRBD2. Germline CDR1 reads SGHTA; CDR2 reads FQGNSA. CDR3 length equals 16 residues. V shed 5 bases, J shed 3 bases, and the junction held 13 bases outside the gene matches. CDR3 loop: CASSPDLGRVDYEQYF. The DNA of the CDR3 is TGTGCCAGCAGCCCCGATCTAGGGAGGGTGGACTACGAGCAGTACTTC.